This TCR beta chain was profiled in a study of vaccination and CD4 T cells after COVID-19. This CDR3 contains 13 residues. The ends were cut back, 2 bases at V and 10 bases at J, with 15 bases in the middle. Germline V gene data show CDR1 as SGHTA and CDR2 as FQGNSA. Comments on this clonotype: Its antigen is not identified.

Treatment denoted: approximately 11-day PBMC culture with coronavirus spike peptide pools or control peptides (ViraFEST assay). Cultured CD4+ T-cell DNA underwent Oncomine TCR Beta short-read sequencing. TCRdb analysed the PCR reads with MiXCR anew, one entry per CDR3 protein. The sample has fewer than 18,000 distinct CDR3 sequences, approximately 47% seen once; the top ten hold approximately 13%. This rearrangement joins TRBV7-2 to TRBJ2-7, with D maybe TRBD1 (5 bases). Sequencing was performed on CD4+ T cells from blood, cultured in vitro. This clonotype originated in a human donor who had recovered from COVID-19. CDR3 sequence reads: CASSLPQGLIQYF. The CDR3 DNA reads TGTGCCAGCAGCTTACCCCAGGGTTTGATTCAGTACTTC.